The 6 T cell receptor beta chains below come from one sample, sequenced in a study of identical twins. TCRdb independently ran MiXCR on the 5' RACE reads; one entry per CDR3 protein. The data hold about 900,000 distinct CDR3 sequences, with 9% to 15% observed a single time. This same sample was also part of a study on yellow fever vaccine responses in identical twins.

Sequencing was performed on PBMCs. These receptor sequences come from a young woman in good health.

The rearrangement uses TRBV27 and TRBJ2-1, with D possibly being TRBD1 or TRBD2 (5 bases each). The V and J ends lost 6 bases and 0 bases respectively, with 18 bases between them. CDR3 length: 17 amino acids. The germline V gene has CDR1 MNHEY and CDR2 SMNVEV (reference sequence). CDR3 region: CASSPGWGPSSYNEQFF. The CDR3 region has the DNA TGTGCCAGCAGCCCGGGTTGGGGACCTAGCTCCTACAATGAGCAGTTCTTC.

This chain connects TRBV29-1 to TRBJ2-1, with 8 bases matching TRBD2. Germline loops: CDR1 SQVTM, CDR2 ANQGSEA. The CDR3 sequence is 13 residues long. Here the CDR3 reads CTETGGRTGEQFF. The CDR3 DNA reads as TGCACCGAGACGGGAGGGCGAACGGGTGAGCAGTTCTTC.

The rearrangement links TRBV7-8 to TRBJ1-1; D call uncertain. The CDR3 loop spans 14 amino acids. V was trimmed by 5 bases and J by 1 base, leaving 11 bases between them. CDR1 is SGHVS and CDR2 is FQNEAQ in the germline V gene. CDR3 protein: CASSLGAPNTEAFF. The CDR3 DNA sequence: TGTGCCAGCAGCCTGGGAGCACCGAACACTGAAGCTTTCTTT.

This clonotype was seen only a few times. The V gene is TRBV24-1, the J gene TRBJ2-2; tentative D call: TRBD2 (6 bases). Trimming took off 9 bases at V and 4 bases at J, with 8 bases between the two ends. The CDR3 has 12 amino acids. Germline-derived CDR1 and CDR2 are KGHDR and SFDVKD. CDR3 in DNA: TGTGCCACCGGCGGGGTCACCGGGGAGCTGTTTTTT. This sequence encodes CATGGVTGELFF.

A few counts support this clonotype. The chain couples TRBV6-2 or TRBV6-3 to TRBJ2-7, with D perhaps assigned TRBD1 or TRBD2 (6 bases each). Germline V gives CDR1 MNHEY, CDR2 SVGEGT. The CDR3 has 12 amino acids. The germline V and J ends were trimmed by 10 bases and 3 bases, with 13 bases remaining between them. The CDR3 reads CAIGGGLYEQYF. CDR3 in DNA: TGTGCCATCGGAGGGGGACTCTACGAGCAGTACTTC.

This clonotype appeared a few times. J is TRBJ2-1 and V is TRBV7-2; 7 bases line up with TRBD2. The V gene's germline CDR1 is SGHTA and CDR2 FQGNSA. The CDR3 spans 16 residues. V lost 1 base and J lost 5; bases outside the gene matches: 8. The CDR3 loop reads CASSLGYWEGNNEQFF. The CDR3 region has the DNA TGTGCCAGCAGCTTAGGGTATTGGGAGGGAAACAATGAGCAGTTCTTC.